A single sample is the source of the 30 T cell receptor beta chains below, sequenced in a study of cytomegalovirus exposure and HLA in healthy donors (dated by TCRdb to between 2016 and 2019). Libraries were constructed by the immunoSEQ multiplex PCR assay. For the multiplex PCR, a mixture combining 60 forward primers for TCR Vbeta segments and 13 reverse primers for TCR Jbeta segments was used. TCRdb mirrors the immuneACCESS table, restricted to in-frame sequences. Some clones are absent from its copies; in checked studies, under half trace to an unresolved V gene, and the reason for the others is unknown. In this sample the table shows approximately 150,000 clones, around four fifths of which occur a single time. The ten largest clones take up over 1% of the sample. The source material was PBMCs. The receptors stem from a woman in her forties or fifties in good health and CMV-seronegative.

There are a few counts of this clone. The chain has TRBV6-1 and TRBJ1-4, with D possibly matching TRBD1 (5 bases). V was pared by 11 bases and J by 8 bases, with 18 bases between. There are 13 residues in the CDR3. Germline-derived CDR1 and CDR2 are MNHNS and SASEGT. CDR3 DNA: TGTGCCGGGGGGTGGGGCAATAGCGAAAAACTGTTTTTT. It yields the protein CAGGWGNSEKLFF.

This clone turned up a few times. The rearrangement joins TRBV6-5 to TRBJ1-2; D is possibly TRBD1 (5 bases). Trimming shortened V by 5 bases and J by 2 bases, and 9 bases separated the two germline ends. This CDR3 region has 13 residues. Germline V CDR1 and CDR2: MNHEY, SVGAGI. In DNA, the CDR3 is TGTGCCAGCAGTAAAGGGGTAAACTATGGCTACACCTTC. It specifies CASSKGVNYGYTF.

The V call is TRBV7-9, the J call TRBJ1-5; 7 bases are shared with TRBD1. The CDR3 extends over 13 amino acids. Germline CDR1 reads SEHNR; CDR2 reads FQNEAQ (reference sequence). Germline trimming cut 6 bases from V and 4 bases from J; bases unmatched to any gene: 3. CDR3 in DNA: TGTGCCAGCAGGGGACAGCCTAATCAGCCCCAGCATTTT. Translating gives CASRGQPNQPQHF.

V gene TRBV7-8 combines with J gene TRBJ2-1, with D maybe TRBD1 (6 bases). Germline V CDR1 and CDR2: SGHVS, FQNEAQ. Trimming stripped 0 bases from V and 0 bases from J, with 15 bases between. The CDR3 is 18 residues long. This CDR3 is CASSLAGTGRSSYNEQFF. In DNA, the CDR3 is TGTGCCAGCAGCTTAGCCGGTACAGGGCGTAGCTCCTACAATGAGCAGTTCTTC.

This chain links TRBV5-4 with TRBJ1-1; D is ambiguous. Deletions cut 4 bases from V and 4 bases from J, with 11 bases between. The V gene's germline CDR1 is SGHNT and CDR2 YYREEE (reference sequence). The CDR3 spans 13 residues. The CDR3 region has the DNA TGTGCCAGCAGCCTAGACGCTGGCACTGAAGCTTTCTTT. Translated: CASSLDAGTEAFF. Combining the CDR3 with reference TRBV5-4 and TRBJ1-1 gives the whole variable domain ETGVTQSPTHLIKTRGQQVTLRCSSQSGHNTVSWYQQALGQGPQFIFQYYREEENGRGNFPPRFSGLQFPNYSSELNVNALELDDSALYLCASSLDAGTEAFFGQGTRLTVV.

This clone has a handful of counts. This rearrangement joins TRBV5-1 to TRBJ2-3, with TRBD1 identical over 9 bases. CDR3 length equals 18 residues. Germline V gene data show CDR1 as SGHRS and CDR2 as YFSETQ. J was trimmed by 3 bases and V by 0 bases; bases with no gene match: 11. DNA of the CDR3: TGCGCCAGCAGCTTGGACAGGCTGGGACAGGGTTTAACAGATACGCAGTATTTT. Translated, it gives CASSLDRLGQGLTDTQYF.

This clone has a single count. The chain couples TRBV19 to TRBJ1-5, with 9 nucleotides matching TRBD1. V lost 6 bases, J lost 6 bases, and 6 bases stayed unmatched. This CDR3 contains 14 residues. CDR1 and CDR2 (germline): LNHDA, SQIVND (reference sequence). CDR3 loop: CASSITGGSQPQHF. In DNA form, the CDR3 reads TGTGCCAGTAGCATAACAGGGGGCTCTCAGCCCCAGCATTTT.

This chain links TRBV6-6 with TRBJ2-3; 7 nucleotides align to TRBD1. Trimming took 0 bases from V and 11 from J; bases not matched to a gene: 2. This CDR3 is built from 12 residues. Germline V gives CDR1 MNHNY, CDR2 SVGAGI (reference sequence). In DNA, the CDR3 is TGTGCCAGCAGTTACTCCCGGGACAGGCAGTATTTT. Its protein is CASSYSRDRQYF.

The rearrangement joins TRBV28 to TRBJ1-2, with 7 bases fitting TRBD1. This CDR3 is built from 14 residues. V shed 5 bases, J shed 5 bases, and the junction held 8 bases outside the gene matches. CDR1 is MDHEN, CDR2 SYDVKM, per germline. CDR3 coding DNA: TGTGCCAGCAGTAACAGCAGGGGGGAGTATGGCTACACCTTC. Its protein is CASSNSRGEYGYTF.

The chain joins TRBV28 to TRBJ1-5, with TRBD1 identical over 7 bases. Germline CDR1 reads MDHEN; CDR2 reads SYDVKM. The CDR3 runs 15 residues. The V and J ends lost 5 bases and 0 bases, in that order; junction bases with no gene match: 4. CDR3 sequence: CASSGGDSSNQPQHF. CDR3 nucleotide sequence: TGTGCCAGCAGTGGTGGGGACAGTAGCAATCAGCCCCAGCATTTT.

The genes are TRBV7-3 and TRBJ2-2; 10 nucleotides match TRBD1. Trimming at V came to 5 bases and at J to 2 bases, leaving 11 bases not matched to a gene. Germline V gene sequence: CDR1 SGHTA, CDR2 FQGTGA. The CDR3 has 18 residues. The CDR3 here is CASSGGTGVGFNTGELFF. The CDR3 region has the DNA TGTGCCAGCAGCGGTGGGACAGGGGTTGGGTTTAACACCGGGGAGCTGTTTTTT.

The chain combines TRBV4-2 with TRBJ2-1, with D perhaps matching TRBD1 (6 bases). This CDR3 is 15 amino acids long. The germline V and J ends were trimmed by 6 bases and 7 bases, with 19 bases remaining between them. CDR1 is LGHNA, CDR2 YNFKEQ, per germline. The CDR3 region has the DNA TGTGCCAGCAGAGGTGACAGGCCAGAATATAATGAGCAGTTCTTC. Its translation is CASRGDRPEYNEQFF.

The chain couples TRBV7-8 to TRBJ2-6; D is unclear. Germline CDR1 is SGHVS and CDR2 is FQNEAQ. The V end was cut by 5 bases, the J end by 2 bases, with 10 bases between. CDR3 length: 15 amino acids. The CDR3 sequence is CASSQTVPGANVLTF. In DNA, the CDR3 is TGTGCCAGCAGCCAAACGGTTCCTGGGGCCAACGTCCTGACTTTC.

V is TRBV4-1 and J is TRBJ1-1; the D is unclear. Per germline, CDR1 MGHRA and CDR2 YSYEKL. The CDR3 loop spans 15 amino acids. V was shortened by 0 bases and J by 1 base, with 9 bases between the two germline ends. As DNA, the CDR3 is TGCGCCAGCAGCCAAGAGGGCAGTGAGAACACTGAAGCTTTCTTT. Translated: CASSQEGSENTEAFF.

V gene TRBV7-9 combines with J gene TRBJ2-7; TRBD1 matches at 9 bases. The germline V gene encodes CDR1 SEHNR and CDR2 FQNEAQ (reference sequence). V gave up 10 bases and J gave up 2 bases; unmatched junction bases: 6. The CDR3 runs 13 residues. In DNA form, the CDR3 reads TGTGCCATCCCGGGACAGGGTCCCTACGAGCAGTACTTC. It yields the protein CAIPGQGPYEQYF.

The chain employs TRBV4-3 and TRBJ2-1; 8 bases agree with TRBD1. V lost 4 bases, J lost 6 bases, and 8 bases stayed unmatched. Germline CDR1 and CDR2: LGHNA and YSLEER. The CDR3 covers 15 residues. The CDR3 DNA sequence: TGCGCCAGCAGCCGCGAGGACAGGGAGGTCAATGAGCAGTTCTTC. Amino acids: CASSREDREVNEQFF.

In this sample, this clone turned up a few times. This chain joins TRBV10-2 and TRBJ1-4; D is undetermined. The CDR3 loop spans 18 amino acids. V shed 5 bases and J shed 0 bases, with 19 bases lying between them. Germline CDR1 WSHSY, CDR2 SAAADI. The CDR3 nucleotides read TGCGCCAGCAGTTCGAGACTATCGAACCGTGCAACTAATGAAAAACTGTTTTTT. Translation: CASSSRLSNRATNEKLFF.

DNA of the CDR3: TGTGCCAGCAGCCCACGACAGGGTCTTAACTATGGCTACACCTTC. Amino acid sequence: CASSPRQGLNYGYTF. The chain links TRBV6-5 to TRBJ1-2, with 7 positions matching TRBD1. The junction had 8 bases not matched to a gene; V was cut back by 6 bases and J by 1 base. From germline, CDR1 is MNHEY and CDR2 SVGAGI. The CDR3 has 15 residues.

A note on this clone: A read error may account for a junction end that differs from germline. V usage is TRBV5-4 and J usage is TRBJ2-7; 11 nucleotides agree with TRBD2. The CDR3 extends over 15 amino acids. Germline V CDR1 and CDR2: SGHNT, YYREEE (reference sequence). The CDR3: CAGSRGLAATYEQYF. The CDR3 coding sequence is TGTGCCGGCAGCCGGGGACTAGCGGCCACCTACGAGCAGTACTTC.

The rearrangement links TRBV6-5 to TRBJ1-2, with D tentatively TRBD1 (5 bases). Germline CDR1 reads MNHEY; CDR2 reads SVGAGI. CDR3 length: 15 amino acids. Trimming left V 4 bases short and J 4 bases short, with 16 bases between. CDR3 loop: CASSLGLGKGYGYTF. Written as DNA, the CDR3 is TGTGCCAGCAGTTTGGGACTCGGCAAGGGCTATGGCTACACCTTC.

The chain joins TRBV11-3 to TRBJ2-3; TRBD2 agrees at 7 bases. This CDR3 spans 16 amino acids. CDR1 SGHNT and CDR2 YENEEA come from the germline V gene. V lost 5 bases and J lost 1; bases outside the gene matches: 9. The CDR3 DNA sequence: TGTGCCAGCAGCCCCCGGGGGGTTGAAGGCACAGATACGCAGTATTTT. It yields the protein CASSPRGVEGTDTQYF. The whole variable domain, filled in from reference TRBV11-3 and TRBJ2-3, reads EAGVVQSPRYKIIEKKQPVAFWCNPISGHNTLYWYLQNLGQGPELLIRYENEEAVDDSQLPKDRFSAERLKGVDSTLKIQPAELGDSAVYLCASSPRGVEGTDTQYFGPGTRLTVL.

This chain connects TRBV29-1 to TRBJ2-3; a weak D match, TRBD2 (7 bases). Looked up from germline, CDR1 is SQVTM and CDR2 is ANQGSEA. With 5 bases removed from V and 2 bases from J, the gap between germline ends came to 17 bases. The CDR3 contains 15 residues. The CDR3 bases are TGCAGCGTTCTGGGCGGGGGCCTTCCCACAGATACGCAGTATTTT. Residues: CSVLGGGLPTDTQYF.

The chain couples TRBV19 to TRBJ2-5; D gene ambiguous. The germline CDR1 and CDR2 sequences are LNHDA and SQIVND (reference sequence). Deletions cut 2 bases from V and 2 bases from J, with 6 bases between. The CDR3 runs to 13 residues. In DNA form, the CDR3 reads TGTGCCAGTAGTATACTACAGCAAGAGACCCAGTACTTC. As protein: CASSILQQETQYF.

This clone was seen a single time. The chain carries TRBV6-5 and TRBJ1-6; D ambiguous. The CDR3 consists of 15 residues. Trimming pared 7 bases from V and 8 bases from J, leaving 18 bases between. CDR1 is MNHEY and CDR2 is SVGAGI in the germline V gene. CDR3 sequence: CASTLWSRRDSPLHF. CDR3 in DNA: TGTGCCAGCACCCTTTGGAGCAGGCGGGATTCACCCCTCCACTTT.

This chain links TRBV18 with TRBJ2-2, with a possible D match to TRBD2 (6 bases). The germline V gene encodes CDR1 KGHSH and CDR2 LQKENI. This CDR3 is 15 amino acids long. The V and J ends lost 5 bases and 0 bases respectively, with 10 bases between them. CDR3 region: CASSNSGTNTGELFF. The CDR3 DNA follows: TGTGCCAGCTCAAATAGCGGAACGAACACCGGGGAGCTGTTTTTT.

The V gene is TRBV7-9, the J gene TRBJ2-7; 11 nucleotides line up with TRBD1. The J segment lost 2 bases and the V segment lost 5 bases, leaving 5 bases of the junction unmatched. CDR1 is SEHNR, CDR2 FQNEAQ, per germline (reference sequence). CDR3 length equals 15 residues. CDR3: CASSPRGQGAYEQYF. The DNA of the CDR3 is TGTGCCAGCAGCCCGAGGGGACAGGGGGCCTACGAGCAGTACTTC.

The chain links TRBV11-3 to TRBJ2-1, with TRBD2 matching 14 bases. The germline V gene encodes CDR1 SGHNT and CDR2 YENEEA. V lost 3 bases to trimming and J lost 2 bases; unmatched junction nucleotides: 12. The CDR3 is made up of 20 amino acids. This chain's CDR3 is CASSFWGRLAGGPPYNEQFF. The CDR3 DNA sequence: TGTGCCAGCAGCTTTTGGGGGAGACTAGCGGGGGGGCCCCCCTACAATGAGCAGTTCTTC.

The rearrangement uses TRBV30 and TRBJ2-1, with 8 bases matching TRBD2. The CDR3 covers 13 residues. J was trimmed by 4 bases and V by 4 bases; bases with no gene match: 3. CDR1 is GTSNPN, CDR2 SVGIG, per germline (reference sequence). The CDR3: CAWKAGEYNEQFF. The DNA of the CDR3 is TGTGCCTGGAAAGCGGGAGAGTACAATGAGCAGTTCTTC.

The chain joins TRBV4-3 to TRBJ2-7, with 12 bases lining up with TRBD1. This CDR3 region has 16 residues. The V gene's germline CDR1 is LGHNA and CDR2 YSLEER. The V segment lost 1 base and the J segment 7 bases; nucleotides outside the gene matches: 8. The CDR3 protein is CASSQGDRGPPGEQYF. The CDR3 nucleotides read TGCGCCAGCAGCCAAGGGGACAGGGGGCCCCCTGGGGAGCAGTACTTC.

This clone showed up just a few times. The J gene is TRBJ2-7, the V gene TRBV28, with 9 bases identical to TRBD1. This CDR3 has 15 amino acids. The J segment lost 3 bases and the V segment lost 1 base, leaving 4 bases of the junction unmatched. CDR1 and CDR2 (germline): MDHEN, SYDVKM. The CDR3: CASSLSGTGFYEQYF. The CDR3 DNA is TGTGCCAGCAGTTTATCCGGGACAGGGTTCTACGAGCAGTACTTC.